The 3 T cell receptor beta chains below were found in one sample sequenced in a study of response to subunit inactivated influenza vaccine. TCRdb ran MiXCR on the RT-PCR reads and lists one entry per CDR3 protein. This sample has 170,000 or so distinct CDR3 sequences, with 9.5% to 12% found just once. The sequencing here drew on CD8+ T cells sorted from PBMCs, taken around 25 months after vaccination. The receptors come from a man between 50 and 75 years old who received an inactivated influenza vaccine.

This sequence joins TRBV6-2 or TRBV6-3 and TRBJ2-5, with 8 nucleotides matching TRBD2. CDR1 MNHEY and CDR2 SVGEGT come from the germline V gene. CDR3 length: 15 residues. V gave up 4 bases and J gave up 2 bases; unmatched junction bases: 6. Here the CDR3 DNA reads TGTGCCAGCAGTTGGAGCGGGAGTTATCAAGAGACCCAGTACTTC. Translating it yields CASSWSGSYQETQYF.

V and J are TRBV15 and TRBJ1-3, with a weak D call TRBD1 (5 bases). The CDR3 length is 16 residues. V was shortened by 0 bases and J by 4 bases, with 13 bases between the two germline ends. Germline V lookup: CDR1 LNHNV, CDR2 YYDKDF (reference sequence). CDR3 nucleotides: TGTGCCACCAGCAGAGACAGGGTCGATGGAGGAAACACCATATATTTT. The encoded protein is CATSRDRVDGGNTIYF.

V gene TRBV5-1 combines with J gene TRBJ2-5; no definite D call. The CDR3 length is 11 residues. Germline V gene sequence: CDR1 SGHRS, CDR2 YFSETQ. Trimming removed 3 bases from V and 4 bases from J, with 4 bases in between. CDR3 sequence reads: CASSSSETQYF. CDR3 bases: TGCGCCAGCAGCTCCTCAGAGACCCAGTACTTC.